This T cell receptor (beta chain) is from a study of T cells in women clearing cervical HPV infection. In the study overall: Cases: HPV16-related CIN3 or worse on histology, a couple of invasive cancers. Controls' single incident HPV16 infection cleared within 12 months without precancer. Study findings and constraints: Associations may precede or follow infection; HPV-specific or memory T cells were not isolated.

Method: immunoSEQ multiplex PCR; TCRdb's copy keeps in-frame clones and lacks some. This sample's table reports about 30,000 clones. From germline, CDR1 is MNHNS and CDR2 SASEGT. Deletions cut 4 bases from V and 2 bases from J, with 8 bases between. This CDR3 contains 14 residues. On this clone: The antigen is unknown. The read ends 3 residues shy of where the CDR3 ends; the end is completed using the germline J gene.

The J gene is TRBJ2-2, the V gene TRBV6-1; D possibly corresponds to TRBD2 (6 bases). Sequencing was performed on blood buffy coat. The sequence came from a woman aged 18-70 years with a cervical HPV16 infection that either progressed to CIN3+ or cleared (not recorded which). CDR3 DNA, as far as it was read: TGTGCCAGCAGTGCGGGGGTCAACACCGGGGAG. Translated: CASSAGVNTGE. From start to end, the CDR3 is CASSAGVNTGELFF.